The present T cell receptor beta chain was sequenced within a study of molecular identifiers for immune sequencing clone quantification (dated by TCRdb to the late 2010s). Background on the whole study: In a replicate experiment, RNA from roughly 18,000 or 92,000 naive CD8 T cells was split into five aliquots, four of which were sequenced. CD8 T cells were used in a methods study to benchmark molecular-identifier clustering-based TCR repertoire sequencing (MIDCIRS) and TCR RNA copy counting.

Libraries were prepared through PCR. For sequencing, an Illumina HiSeq 4000 was employed. Bulk TCR libraries were prepared as previously described, using TCR primers listed in Table S5. Purification of total RNA was performed with the Qiagen AllPrep DNA/RNA kit. Before analysis, reads from multiple sequencing runs of the same library were pooled. The original methods were these. Reads were retained only if an exact TCR constant sequence was present, and the retained reads were trimmed to 150 nt and grouped according to their 12-nt molecular barcodes. Reads inside each barcode group were sub-clustered using a 15% Levenshtein threshold, and a quality-weighted consensus sequence was constructed for each RNA molecule. Non-functional sequences were excluded, and lower-count sequences lying one edit away from another sequence were also excluded. On the basis of fitting two negative binomial distributions, barcode sub-clusters with fewer than 20% of the maximum read count were discarded. The public reads were run again by TCRdb, first through fastp at Q25 and then through MiXCR, and only productive beta chains were kept. Rows matching on CDR3 protein sequence are summarized as one entry with the most common DNA and genes. None of the V and J calls come from the authors' own analysis; TCRdb made them. This sample has about 640,000 distinct CDR3 sequences in its table, and 20% of those were observed once. Roughly 0.83% of the sample is taken by the ten largest.

What the research found in general, with its limitations: When barcode sub-clustering was omitted, TCR diversity was inflated by chimeric consensus sequences, with chimeras reaching as high as 47%. Modeling gave about 3.2 recovered TCR RNA copies per cell versus approximately 11 by digital PCR, implying 25% to 30% capture efficiency. Spiked-in Jurkat TCR RNA equal to a single cell's worth was reported to be detectable even within 1,100,000 naive CD8 T cells. Clones above 20 RNA copies held over 99% of molecules in CMV-specific effector cells but under 1% in naive cells. The naive libraries included spiked-in Jurkat TCR RNA (roughly 9 copies' worth), and this RNA is not part of the donor repertoire. The sizes of highly expanded clones could end up underestimated when identical TCR molecules share a barcode.

Ten or more counts support this clonotype. The antigen it binds to is not known. Per-base qualities were not stored, and no clone one base away is much larger. V and J are truncated by 4 bases and 8 bases respectively, leaving an intervening sequence of 11 bases. From the cysteine through the phenylalanine, the CDR3 covers 12 amino acids. The DNA shown is the 36-base CDR3, in frame from base 1. The germline V gene supplies CDR1 MNHEY and CDR2 SVGEGT. Naive CD8 T cell libraries were made from around 18,000 to 910,000 sorted cells using 10%, 30% or 50% of purified RNA. Naive CD8 T cells, defined as CD8+CD4-CCR7+CD45RA+, were FACS-sorted into RLT Plus buffer on a BD FACSAria II. To test detection sensitivity, Jurkat RNA equivalent to approximately ten TCR copies was spiked into samples of about 18,000-1,000,000 naive CD8 T cells. CD8 T cells were enriched using RosetteSep CD8+ T Cell Enrichment Cocktail and Ficoll-Paque, and the enriched cells then underwent ACK red cell lysis.

The rearrangement joined TRBV6-2 or TRBV6-3 to TRBJ1-1; a confident D gene designation cannot be given. The receptor was derived from a human donor in good health. Some libraries in this study had Jurkat cell RNA spiked in. Sequences were obtained from naive CD8+ T cells from blood, with Jurkat cell RNA spiked in. According to the study, the label for this sample's cell subset or site signals: FACS-sorted CD8+CD4-CCR7+CD45RA+ naive T cells. The CDR3 protein sequence reads: CASSFTTWEAFF. The nucleotide sequence is given as TGTGCCAGCAGTTTCACGACGTGGGAAGCTTTCTTT.